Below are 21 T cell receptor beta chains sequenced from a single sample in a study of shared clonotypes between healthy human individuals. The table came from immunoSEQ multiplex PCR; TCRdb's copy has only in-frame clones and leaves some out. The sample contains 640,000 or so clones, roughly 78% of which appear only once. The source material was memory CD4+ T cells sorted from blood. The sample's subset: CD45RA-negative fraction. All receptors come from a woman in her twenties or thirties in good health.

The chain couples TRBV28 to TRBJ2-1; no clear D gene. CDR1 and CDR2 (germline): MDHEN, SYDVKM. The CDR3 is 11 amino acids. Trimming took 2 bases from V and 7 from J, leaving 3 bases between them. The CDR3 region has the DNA TGTGCCAGCAGTTTAATAAATGAGCAGTTCTTC. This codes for CASSLINEQFF.

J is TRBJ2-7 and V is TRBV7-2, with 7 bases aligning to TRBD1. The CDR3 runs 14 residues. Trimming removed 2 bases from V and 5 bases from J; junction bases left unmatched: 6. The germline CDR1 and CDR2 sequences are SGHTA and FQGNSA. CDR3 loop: CASSLQRDSHEQYF. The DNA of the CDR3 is TGTGCCAGCAGCTTACAACGGGACAGCCACGAGCAGTACTTC.

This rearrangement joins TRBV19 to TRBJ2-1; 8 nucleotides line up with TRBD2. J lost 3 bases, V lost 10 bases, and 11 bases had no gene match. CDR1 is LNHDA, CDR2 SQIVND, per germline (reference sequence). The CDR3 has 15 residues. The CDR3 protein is CAISTGGRNYNEQFF. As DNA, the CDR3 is TGTGCCATCTCGACCGGCGGGAGGAACTACAATGAGCAGTTCTTC.

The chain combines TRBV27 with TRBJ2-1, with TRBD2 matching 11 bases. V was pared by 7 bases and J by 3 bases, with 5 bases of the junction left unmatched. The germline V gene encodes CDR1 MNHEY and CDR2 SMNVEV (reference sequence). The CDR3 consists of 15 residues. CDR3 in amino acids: CASTTTSGVYNEQFF. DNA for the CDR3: TGTGCCAGCACCACGACTAGCGGGGTCTACAATGAGCAGTTCTTC.

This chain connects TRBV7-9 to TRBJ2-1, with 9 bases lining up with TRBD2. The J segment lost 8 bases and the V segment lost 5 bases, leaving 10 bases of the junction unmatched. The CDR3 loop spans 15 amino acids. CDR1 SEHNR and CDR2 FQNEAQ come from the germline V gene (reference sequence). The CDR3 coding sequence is TGTGCCAGCAGCAAACCGGGACTAGCTTCTCATGAGCAGTTCTTC. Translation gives CASSKPGLASHEQFF.

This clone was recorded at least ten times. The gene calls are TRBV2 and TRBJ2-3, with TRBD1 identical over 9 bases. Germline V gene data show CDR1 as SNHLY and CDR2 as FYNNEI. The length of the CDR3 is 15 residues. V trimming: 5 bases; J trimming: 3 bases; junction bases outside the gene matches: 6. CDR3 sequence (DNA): TGTGCCAGCAGTCTGGGGACAGGGAATACAGATACGCAGTATTTT. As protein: CASSLGTGNTDTQYF.

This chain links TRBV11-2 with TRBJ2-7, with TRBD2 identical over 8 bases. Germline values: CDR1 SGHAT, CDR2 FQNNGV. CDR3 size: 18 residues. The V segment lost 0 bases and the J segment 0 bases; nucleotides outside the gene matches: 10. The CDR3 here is CASSLDSPSGSSSYEQYF. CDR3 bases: TGTGCCAGCAGCTTAGATTCTCCGAGCGGGAGCAGCTCCTACGAGCAGTACTTC.

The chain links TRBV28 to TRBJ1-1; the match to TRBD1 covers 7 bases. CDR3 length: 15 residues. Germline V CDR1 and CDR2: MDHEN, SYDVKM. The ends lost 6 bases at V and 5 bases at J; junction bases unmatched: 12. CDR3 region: CASSHRGAGDTEAFF. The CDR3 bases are TGTGCCAGCAGCCACAGGGGAGCTGGGGATACTGAAGCTTTCTTT. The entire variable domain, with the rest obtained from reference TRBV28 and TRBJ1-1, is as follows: DVKVTQSSRYLVKRTGEKVFLECVQDMDHENMFWYRQDPGLGLRLIYFSYDVKMKEKGDIPEGYSVSREKKERFSLILESASTNQTSMYLCASSHRGAGDTEAFFGQGTRLTVV.

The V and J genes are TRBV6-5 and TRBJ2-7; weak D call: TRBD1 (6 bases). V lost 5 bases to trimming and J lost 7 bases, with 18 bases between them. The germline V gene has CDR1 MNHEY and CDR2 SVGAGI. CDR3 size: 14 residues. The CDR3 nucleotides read TGTGCCAGCAGTCCATTGACAGGTCCCTGGGAGCAGTACTTC. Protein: CASSPLTGPWEQYF.

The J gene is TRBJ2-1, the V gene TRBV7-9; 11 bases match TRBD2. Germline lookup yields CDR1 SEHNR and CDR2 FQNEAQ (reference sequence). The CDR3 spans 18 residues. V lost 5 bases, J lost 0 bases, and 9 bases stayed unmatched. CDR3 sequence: CASSRLGLAASSYNEQFF. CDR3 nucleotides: TGTGCCAGCAGCCGACTGGGACTAGCGGCGAGCTCCTACAATGAGCAGTTCTTC.

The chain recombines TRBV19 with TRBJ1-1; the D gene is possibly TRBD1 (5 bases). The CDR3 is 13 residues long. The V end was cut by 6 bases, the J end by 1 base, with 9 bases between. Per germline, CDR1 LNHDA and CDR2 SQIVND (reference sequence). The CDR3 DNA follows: TGTGCCAGTAGCCGACAGCCGAACACTGAAGCTTTCTTT. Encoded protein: CASSRQPNTEAFF.

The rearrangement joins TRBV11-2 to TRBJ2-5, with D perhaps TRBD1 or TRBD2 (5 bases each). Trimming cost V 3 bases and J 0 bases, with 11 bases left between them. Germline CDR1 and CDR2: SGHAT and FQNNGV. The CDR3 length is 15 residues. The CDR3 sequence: CASSLGPQYQETQYF. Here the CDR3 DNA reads TGTGCCAGCAGCTTGGGACCGCAGTACCAAGAGACCCAGTACTTC.

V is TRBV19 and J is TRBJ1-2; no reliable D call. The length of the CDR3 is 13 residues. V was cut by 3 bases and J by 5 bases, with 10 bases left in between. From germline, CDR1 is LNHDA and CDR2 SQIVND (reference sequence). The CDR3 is CASSMMVSYGYTF. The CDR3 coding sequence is TGTGCCAGTAGTATGATGGTATCGTATGGCTACACCTTC.

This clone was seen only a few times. The CDR3 DNA reads as TGCGCCAGCAGCTTGGCCCCAGGGCGCTACGAGCAGTACTTC. Protein sequence: CASSLAPGRYEQYF. The rearrangement uses TRBV5-1 and TRBJ2-7; the D gene is possibly TRBD1 (5 bases). Trimming cost V 0 bases and J 3 bases, with 10 bases left between them. The germline V gene has CDR1 SGHRS and CDR2 YFSETQ. The CDR3 totals 14 residues.

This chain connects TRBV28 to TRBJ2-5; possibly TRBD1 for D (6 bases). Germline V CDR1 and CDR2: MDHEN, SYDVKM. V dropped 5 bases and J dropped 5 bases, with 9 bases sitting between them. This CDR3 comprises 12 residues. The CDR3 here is CASSQGLETQYF. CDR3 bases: TGTGCCAGCAGTCAGGGGCTGGAGACCCAGTACTTC.

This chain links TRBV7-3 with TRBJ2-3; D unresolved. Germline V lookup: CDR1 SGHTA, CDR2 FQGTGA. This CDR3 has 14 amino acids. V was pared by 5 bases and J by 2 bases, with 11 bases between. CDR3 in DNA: TGTGCCAGCAGCAACGCTGGGCCCACAGATACGCAGTATTTT. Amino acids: CASSNAGPTDTQYF.

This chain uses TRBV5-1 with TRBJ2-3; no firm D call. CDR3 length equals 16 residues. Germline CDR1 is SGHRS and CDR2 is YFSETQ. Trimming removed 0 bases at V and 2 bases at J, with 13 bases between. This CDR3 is CASSLVVNINTDTQYF. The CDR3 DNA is TGCGCCAGCAGCTTGGTTGTCAATATAAACACAGATACGCAGTATTTT.

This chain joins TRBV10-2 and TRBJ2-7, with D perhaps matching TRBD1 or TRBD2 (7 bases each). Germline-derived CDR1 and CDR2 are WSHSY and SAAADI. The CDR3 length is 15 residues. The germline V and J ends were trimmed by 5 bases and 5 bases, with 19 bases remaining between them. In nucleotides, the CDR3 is TGCGCCAGCAGTCGAGCGGGACAGAAAGTGGACGAGCAGTACTTC. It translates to CASSRAGQKVDEQYF.

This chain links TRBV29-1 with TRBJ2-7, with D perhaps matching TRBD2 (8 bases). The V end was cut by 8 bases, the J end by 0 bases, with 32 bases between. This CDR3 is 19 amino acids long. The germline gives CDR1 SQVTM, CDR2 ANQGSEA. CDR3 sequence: CSPNNRGQGVAGHSYEQYF. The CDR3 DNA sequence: TGCAGCCCTAATAACAGGGGCCAAGGGGTAGCGGGGCACTCCTACGAGCAGTACTTC.

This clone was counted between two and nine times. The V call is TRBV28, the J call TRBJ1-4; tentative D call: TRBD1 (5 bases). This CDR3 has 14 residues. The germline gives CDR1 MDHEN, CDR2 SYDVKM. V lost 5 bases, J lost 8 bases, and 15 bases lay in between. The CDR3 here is CASSLSGGEEKLFF. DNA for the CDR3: TGTGCCAGCAGTCTTTCGGGGGGGGAGGAAAAACTGTTTTTT.

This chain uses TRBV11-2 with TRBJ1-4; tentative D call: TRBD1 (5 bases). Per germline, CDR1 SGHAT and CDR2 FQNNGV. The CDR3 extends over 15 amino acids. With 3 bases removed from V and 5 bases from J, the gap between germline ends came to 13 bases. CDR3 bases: TGTGCCAGCAGCTTCTTACCGGGGGTAAATGAAAAACTGTTTTTT. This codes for CASSFLPGVNEKLFF.